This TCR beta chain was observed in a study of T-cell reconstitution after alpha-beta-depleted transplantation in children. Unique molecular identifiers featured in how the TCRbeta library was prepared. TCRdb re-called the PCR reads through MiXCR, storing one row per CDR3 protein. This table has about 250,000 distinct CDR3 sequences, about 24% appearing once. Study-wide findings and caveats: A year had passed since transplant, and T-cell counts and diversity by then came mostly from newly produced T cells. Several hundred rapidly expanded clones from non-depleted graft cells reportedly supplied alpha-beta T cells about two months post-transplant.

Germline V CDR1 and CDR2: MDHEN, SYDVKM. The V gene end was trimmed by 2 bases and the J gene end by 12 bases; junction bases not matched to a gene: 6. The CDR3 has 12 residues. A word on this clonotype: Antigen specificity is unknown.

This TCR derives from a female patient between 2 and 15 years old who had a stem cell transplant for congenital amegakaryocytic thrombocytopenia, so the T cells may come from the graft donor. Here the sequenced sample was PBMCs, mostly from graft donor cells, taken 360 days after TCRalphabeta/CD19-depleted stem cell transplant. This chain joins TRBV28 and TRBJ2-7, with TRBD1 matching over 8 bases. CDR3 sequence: CASSLVRQGMYF. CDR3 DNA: TGTGCCAGCAGTTTAGTGAGACAGGGGATGTACTTC.